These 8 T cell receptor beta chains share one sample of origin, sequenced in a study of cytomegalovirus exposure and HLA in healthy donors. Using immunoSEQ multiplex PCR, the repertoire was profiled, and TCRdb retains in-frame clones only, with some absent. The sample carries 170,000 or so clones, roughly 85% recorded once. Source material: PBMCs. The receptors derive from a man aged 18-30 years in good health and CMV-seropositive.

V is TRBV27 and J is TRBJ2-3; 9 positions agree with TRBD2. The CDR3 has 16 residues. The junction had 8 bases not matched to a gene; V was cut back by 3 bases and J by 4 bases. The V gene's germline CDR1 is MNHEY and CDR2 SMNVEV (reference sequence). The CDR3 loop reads CASSFSGGYLPDTQYF. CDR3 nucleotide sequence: TGTGCCAGCAGTTTTAGCGGGGGATACCTCCCAGATACGCAGTATTTT.

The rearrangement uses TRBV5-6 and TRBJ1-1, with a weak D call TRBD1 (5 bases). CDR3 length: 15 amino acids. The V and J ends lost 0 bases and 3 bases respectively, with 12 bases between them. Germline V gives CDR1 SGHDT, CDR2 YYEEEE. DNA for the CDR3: TGTGCCAGCAGCTTGGACAGGTTTGGGGACACTGAAGCTTTCTTT. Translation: CASSLDRFGDTEAFF.

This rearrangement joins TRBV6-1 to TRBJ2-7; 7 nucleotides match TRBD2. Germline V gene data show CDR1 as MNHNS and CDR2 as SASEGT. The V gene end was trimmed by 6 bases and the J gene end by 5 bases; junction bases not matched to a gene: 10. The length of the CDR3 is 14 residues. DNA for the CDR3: TGTGCCAGCAGGGCTGGGGCGGGAGTTAACGAGCAGTACTTC. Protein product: CASRAGAGVNEQYF.

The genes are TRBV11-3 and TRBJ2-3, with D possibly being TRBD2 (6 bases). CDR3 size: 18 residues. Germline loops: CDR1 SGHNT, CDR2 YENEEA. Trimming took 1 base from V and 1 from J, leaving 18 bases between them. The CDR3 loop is CASSLGIWGVGGTDTQYF. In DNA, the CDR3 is TGTGCCAGCAGCTTAGGAATATGGGGGGTTGGTGGCACAGATACGCAGTATTTT.

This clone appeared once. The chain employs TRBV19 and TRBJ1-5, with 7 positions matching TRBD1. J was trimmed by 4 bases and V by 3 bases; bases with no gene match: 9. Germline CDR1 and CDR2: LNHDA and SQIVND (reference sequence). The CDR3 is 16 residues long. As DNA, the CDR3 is TGTGCCAGTAGTATCTTCTTACAGGGGAGGAATCAGCCCCAGCATTTT. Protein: CASSIFLQGRNQPQHF.

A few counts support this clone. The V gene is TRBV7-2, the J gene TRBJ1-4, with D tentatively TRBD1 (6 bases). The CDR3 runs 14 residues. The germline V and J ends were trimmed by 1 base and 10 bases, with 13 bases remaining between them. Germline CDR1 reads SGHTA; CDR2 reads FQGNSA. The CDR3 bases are TGTGCCAGCAGCTTAGTGGCACAGGGTGGAAAACTGTTTTTT. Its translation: CASSLVAQGGKLFF.

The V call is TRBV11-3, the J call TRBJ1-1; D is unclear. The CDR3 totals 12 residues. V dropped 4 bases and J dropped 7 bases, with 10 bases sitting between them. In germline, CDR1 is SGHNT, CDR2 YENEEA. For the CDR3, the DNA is TGTGCCAGCAGCTCCAGGCCAGATGAAGCTTTCTTT. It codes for CASSSRPDEAFF.

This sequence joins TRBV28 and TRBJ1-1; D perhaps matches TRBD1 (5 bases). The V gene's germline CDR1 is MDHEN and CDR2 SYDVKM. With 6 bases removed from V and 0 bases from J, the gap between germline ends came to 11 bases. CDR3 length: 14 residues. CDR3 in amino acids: CASRKGLMNTEAFF. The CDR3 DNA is TGTGCCAGCAGAAAGGGACTTATGAACACTGAAGCTTTCTTT.